This entry lists 18 T cell receptor beta chains sequenced from one sample in a study of cytomegalovirus exposure and HLA in healthy donors. PCR was performed using 60 Vbeta and 13 Jbeta primers. Clones were sequenced by immunoSEQ multiplex PCR, and TCRdb holds only the in-frame ones, with some missing. This table has some 150,000 clones, roughly four fifths appearing once. The specimen sequenced was PBMCs. These receptors were collected from a man between 45 and 60 years old in good health and CMV-seropositive.

This chain joins TRBV5-3 and TRBJ1-2, with D unresolved. TRBV5-3 carries the ORF label, with uncertain function. This CDR3 comprises 11 residues. Trimming removed 4 bases at V and 8 bases at J, with 9 bases between. CDR3 DNA: TGTGCCAGAAGCCCAGGAACCGGCTACACCTTC. It translates to CARSPGTGYTF.

The V gene is TRBV4-1, the J gene TRBJ2-1; a weak D match, TRBD1 (5 bases). The germline CDR1 and CDR2 sequences are MGHRA and YSYEKL. This CDR3 contains 12 residues. Trimming took off 5 bases at V and 9 bases at J, with 11 bases between the two ends. Written as DNA, the CDR3 is TGCGCCAGCAGCGACAGAGGACCTGAGCAGTTCTTC. Translated: CASSDRGPEQFF.

The chain is built from TRBV7-8 and TRBJ2-5, with 7 bases matching TRBD1. The germline gives CDR1 SGHVS, CDR2 FQNEAQ. J gave up 2 bases and V 5 bases, and 5 bases lay outside the gene matches. This CDR3 region has 14 residues. The CDR3 DNA follows: TGTGCCAGCAGCCGAGGGACAGTACAAGAGACCCAGTACTTC. Its protein product is CASSRGTVQETQYF. Variable domain in full (rest from reference TRBV7-8 and TRBJ2-5): GAGVSQSPRYKVAKRGQDVALRCDPISGHVSLFWYQQALGQGPEFLTYFQNEAQLDKSGLPSDRFFAERPEGSVSTLKIQRTQQEDSAVYLCASSRGTVQETQYFGPGTRLLVL.

V is TRBV7-2 and J is TRBJ2-3; TRBD2 agrees at 12 bases. The CDR3 contains 14 residues. With V trimmed by 5 bases and J by 14 bases, 11 bases remained unmatched. Germline V lookup: CDR1 SGHTA, CDR2 FQGNSA. CDR3 sequence (DNA): TGTGCCAGCAGCCAGTATTCCCTAGCGGGGGGGCCGTATTTT. Its translation is CASSQYSLAGGPYF.

The chain joins TRBV11-2 to TRBJ2-3, with 12 bases matching TRBD2. The CDR3 contains 16 residues. With 4 bases clipped from V and 5 bases from J, the junction kept 7 bases outside the gene matches. Germline V gene data show CDR1 as SGHAT and CDR2 as FQNNGV. In nucleotides, the CDR3 is TGTGCCAGCAGCTCTCTAGCGGGAGGGCCGCGAGATACGCAGTATTTT. Its translation is CASSSLAGGPRDTQYF.

This clone is a singleton in its sample. This chain joins TRBV9 and TRBJ1-6; TRBD1 is a possible D gene (5 bases). V lost 7 bases to trimming and J lost 5 bases, with 16 bases between them. The CDR3 covers 15 residues. Germline lookup yields CDR1 SGDLS and CDR2 YYNGEE. The CDR3 coding sequence is TGTGCCAGCGGCCGGGGGGATAGCCATAATTCACCCCTCCACTTT. Translated, it gives CASGRGDSHNSPLHF.

The V gene is TRBV9, the J gene TRBJ1-4, with 8 bases that match TRBD1. V shed 5 bases and J 0 bases; nucleotides not matched to a gene: 6. The CDR3 totals 16 residues. Germline CDR1 reads SGDLS; CDR2 reads YYNGEE. The CDR3 spells CASSGTGLPTNEKLFF. DNA for the CDR3: TGTGCCAGCAGTGGGACAGGACTCCCAACTAATGAAAAACTGTTTTTT.

The chain recombines TRBV2 with TRBJ1-4; D unresolved. The CDR3 length is 18 residues. CDR1 SNHLY and CDR2 FYNNEI come from the germline V gene. The V and J ends lost 2 bases and 2 bases respectively, with 18 bases between them. CDR3 in amino acids: CASSELRRARLTNEKLFF. As DNA, the CDR3 is TGTGCCAGCAGTGAACTTCGCCGAGCCCGACTCACTAATGAAAAACTGTTTTTT.

The J gene is TRBJ1-1, the V gene TRBV6-6; D remains ambiguous. The length of the CDR3 is 13 residues. The V end was cut by 2 bases, the J end by 1 base, with 5 bases between. CDR1 is MNHNY, CDR2 SVGAGI, per germline (reference sequence). CDR3 sequence: CASSYLSNTEAFF. As DNA, the CDR3 is TGTGCCAGCAGTTACCTTTCGAACACTGAAGCTTTCTTT.

The chain has TRBV10-3 and TRBJ2-7; perhaps TRBD2 as D (6 bases). CDR3 length: 17 amino acids. CDR1 ENHRY and CDR2 SYGVKD come from the germline V gene. Trimming pared 0 bases from V and 0 bases from J, leaving 15 bases between. The CDR3 nucleotides read TGTGCCATCAGTGAGTCGATGAGTAGCGGAATCTCCTACGAGCAGTACTTC. Translation gives CAISESMSSGISYEQYF.

This clone was counted only a few times. The chain couples TRBV6-5 to TRBJ2-2; TRBD2 matches 8 bases. V lost 9 bases to trimming and J lost 4 bases; unmatched junction nucleotides: 7. The CDR3 sequence is 14 residues long. CDR1 is MNHEY, CDR2 SVGAGI, per germline. The CDR3 here is CASSLAGGTGELFF. CDR3 bases: TGTGCCAGTTCCCTCGCGGGGGGCACCGGGGAGCTGTTTTTT.

The chain couples TRBV30 to TRBJ1-4; TRBD1 agrees at 7 bases. The CDR3 is 13 amino acids. After removal of 0 bases from V and 10 bases from J, the junction contained 5 bases not matched to a gene. CDR1 and CDR2 (germline): GTSNPN, SVGIG (reference sequence). CDR3 protein: CAWSVGTEGKLFF. As DNA, the CDR3 is TGTGCCTGGAGTGTAGGGACAGAGGGAAAACTGTTTTTT.

To note about this clone: Additional DNA sequences in this sample encode the identical CDR3. The chain recombines TRBV5-1 with TRBJ2-7; TRBD2 is a possible D gene (6 bases). CDR3 size: 15 residues. V shed 0 bases and J shed 5 bases, with 15 bases lying between them. CDR1 SGHRS and CDR2 YFSETQ come from the germline V gene. The CDR3 reads CASSLALGGLDEQYF. The CDR3 DNA is TGCGCCAGCAGCTTGGCCCTGGGGGGACTCGACGAGCAGTACTTC.

As to this clone: One end of the junction varies from germline; a read error may be responsible. V usage is TRBV10-3 and J usage is TRBJ1-1; D uncertain. CDR3 length: 13 residues. Per germline, CDR1 ENHRY and CDR2 SYGVKD. The CDR3 region is CAISQSGDTEAFF. CDR3 in DNA: TGTGCCATCAGTCAGTCCGGGGACACTGAAGCTTTCTTT.

The CDR3 sequence is CASSLGLSGNTIYF. The CDR3 DNA sequence: TGCGCCAGCAGCTTGGGGCTCTCTGGAAACACCATATATTTT. The genes are TRBV5-1 and TRBJ1-3; D gene unclear. Trimming cost V 0 bases and J 0 bases, with 4 bases left between them. There are 14 residues in the CDR3. Germline V CDR1 and CDR2: SGHRS, YFSETQ.

The V and J genes are TRBV5-4 and TRBJ1-2, with 7 bases matching TRBD1. Per the germline V gene, CDR1 is SGHNT and CDR2 is YYREEE (reference sequence). Trimming cost V 4 bases and J 5 bases; bases outside gene matches: 5. The CDR3 consists of 13 residues. The CDR3 loop is CASSRDSQYGYTF. The CDR3 bases are TGTGCCAGCAGCCGGGACAGCCAGTATGGCTACACCTTC.

The chain links TRBV5-1 to TRBJ1-1, with a weak D call TRBD1 (5 bases). The CDR3 loop spans 16 amino acids. CDR1 and CDR2 (germline): SGHRS, YFSETQ. V lost 2 bases to trimming and J lost 0 bases, with 14 bases between them. The CDR3 is CASSFGPGQLNTEAFF. CDR3 sequence (DNA): TGCGCCAGCAGCTTTGGGCCAGGGCAATTGAACACTGAAGCTTTCTTT.

There are many counts of this clone. The rearrangement links TRBV4-3 to TRBJ2-2; 16 nucleotides line up with TRBD2. Trimming cost V 4 bases and J 0 bases; bases outside gene matches: 2. In germline, CDR1 is LGHNA, CDR2 YSLEER. The CDR3 is 18 residues long. For the CDR3, the DNA is TGCGCCAGCAGCCCGGGACTAGCGGGGGGGCCGAACACCGGGGAGCTGTTTTTT. Its protein is CASSPGLAGGPNTGELFF.